This T cell receptor beta chain was captured by sequencing in a study of blood T cell repertoires in COVID-19. Whole-study context: Samples came from the United States, Italy and Spain, spanning acute and convalescent COVID-19. Sample material is recorded as cDNA or gDNA derived from T cells, B-cell-depleted T cells, or PBMCs.

Trimming shortened V by 2 bases and J by 13 bases, and 14 bases separated the two germline ends. This CDR3 contains 12 residues. CDR1 and CDR2 from the germline V gene are MNHNS and SASEGT. In the original workflow: Estimation of nucleated cell counts relied on the amplification of reference gene primers. The method was immunoSEQ multiplex PCR; TCRdb's version includes in-frame clones alone and lacks a portion of them. That table gives V, J and clone size, and the DNA gave D and trimming. The data contain about 200,000 clones, about nine tenths of them singletons. The source is a woman in her seventies with acute or convalescent COVID-19. The sequenced material came from peripheral blood. This chain connects TRBV6-1 to TRBJ2-5, with D perhaps matching TRBD2 (6 bases). CDR3 nucleotide sequence: TGTGCCAGCAGTGAAAGAGGAACTAGCTGGTACTTC. This encodes CASSERGTSWYF.